The 25 T cell receptor beta chains in this list originate from one sample, sequenced in a study of CD8 T cells in ankylosing spondylitis. MiXCR, applied by TCRdb to the 5' RACE reads, yields one record per CDR3 protein. The sample yields 250,000 to 350,000 distinct CDR3 sequences, less than 25% seen once. Sequenced sample: blood, either unsorted or a sorted T cell fraction (not recorded which). These receptors all come from a female donor with ankylosing spondylitis or in good health (not recorded which).

This clonotype came up a few times. The chain couples TRBV7-2 to TRBJ2-5; 8 bases align to TRBD2. CDR3 length equals 15 residues. Trimming removed 0 bases from V and 7 bases from J; junction bases left unmatched: 7. Germline CDR1 and CDR2: SGHTA and FQGNSA. CDR3 bases: TGTGCCAGCAGCTTAGCAGCGGGAGAGGCTGGGACCCAGTACTTC. Protein product: CASSLAAGEAGTQYF.

This rearrangement joins TRBV11-1 to TRBJ2-2; TRBD2 matches 7 bases. Unmatched junction bases numbered 2, after V lost 1 base and J lost 6 bases. CDR3 size: 14 residues. Germline V gene lookup returns CDR1 SGHAT and CDR2 FQDESV (reference sequence). This CDR3 is CASSLGLASGELFF. The CDR3 DNA is TGTGCCAGCAGCTTAGGACTAGCATCCGGGGAGCTGTTTTTT.

The chain has TRBV11-2 and TRBJ1-1; 7 bases fit TRBD1. The germline V gene has CDR1 SGHAT and CDR2 FQNNGV. This CDR3 region has 12 residues. V gave up 5 bases and J gave up 8 bases; unmatched junction bases: 5. The CDR3 sequence: CASSKGQAEAFF. The CDR3 bases are TGTGCCAGCAGCAAAGGACAGGCAGAAGCTTTCTTT.

V is TRBV27 and J is TRBJ2-1, with D hard to call. The CDR3 length is 15 residues. V was pared by 3 bases and J by 3 bases, with 12 bases between. The germline V gene has CDR1 MNHEY and CDR2 SMNVEV (reference sequence). CDR3 region: CASSFRPTLYNEQFF. CDR3 DNA sequence: TGTGCCAGCAGTTTTAGGCCCACCCTCTACAATGAGCAGTTCTTC.

The chain carries TRBV6-4 and TRBJ2-5, with a weak D call TRBD1 (6 bases). Germline values: CDR1 MRHNA, CDR2 SNTAGT. Trimming left V 5 bases short and J 4 bases short, with 17 bases between. The CDR3 totals 15 residues. CDR3 sequence: CASSKVGAVGETQYF. DNA for the CDR3: TGTGCCAGCAGTAAGGTGGGGGCCGTGGGAGAGACCCAGTACTTC.

The rearrangement uses TRBV15 and TRBJ2-1, with 9 bases matching TRBD1. J was trimmed by 8 bases and V by 3 bases; bases with no gene match: 14. The CDR3 runs 17 residues. Germline lookup yields CDR1 LNHNV and CDR2 YYDKDF (reference sequence). The CDR3: CATSRPSRTGVVDEQFF. CDR3 DNA: TGTGCCACCAGCAGGCCCTCTCGGACAGGGGTTGTGGATGAGCAGTTCTTC. Looking up the rest from reference TRBV15 and TRBJ2-1 gives the full variable domain: DAMVIQNPRYQVTQFGKPVTLSCSQTLNHNVMYWYQQKSSQAPKLLFHYYDKDFNNEADTPDNFQSRRPNTSFCFLDIRSPGLGDTAMYLCATSRPSRTGVVDEQFFGPGTRLTVL.

The J gene is TRBJ1-4, the V gene TRBV6-2 or TRBV6-3; unclear D gene. The CDR3 totals 15 residues. Germline assignment: CDR1 MNHEY and CDR2 SVGEGT. V dropped 0 bases and J dropped 2 bases, with 7 bases sitting between them. The CDR3 DNA reads TGTGCCAGCAGTTACTCCGGGCTGACTAATGAAAAACTGTTTTTT. Translation: CASSYSGLTNEKLFF.

This clonotype occurred a few times. The genes are TRBV5-1 and TRBJ2-6, with D possibly matching TRBD1 (6 bases). The CDR3 has 15 amino acids. V lost 8 bases to trimming and J lost 1 base, with 13 bases between them. Germline V CDR1 and CDR2: SGHRS, YFSETQ. The CDR3 region is CASRQDGSGANVLTF. The CDR3 bases are TGCGCCAGTAGACAGGACGGGTCTGGGGCCAACGTCCTGACTTTC.

The chain is built from TRBV7-2 and TRBJ2-3; D is possibly TRBD1 or TRBD2 (5 bases each). V lost 5 bases, J lost 6 bases, and 15 bases lay in between. Germline V CDR1 and CDR2: SGHTA, FQGNSA. There are 14 residues in the CDR3. CDR3 residues: CASSRDRLEDTQYF. In DNA, the CDR3 is TGTGCCAGCAGCCGGGACCGCCTCGAGGATACGCAGTATTTT.

The chain links TRBV6-1 to TRBJ2-1; TRBD2 agrees at 8 bases. Looked up from germline, CDR1 is MNHNS and CDR2 is SASEGT. With 7 bases clipped from V and 9 bases from J, the junction kept 8 bases outside the gene matches. The CDR3 is 13 residues long. CDR3 residues: CASTTGAGGEQFF. The CDR3 region has the DNA TGTGCCAGCACTACTGGGGCGGGAGGTGAGCAGTTCTTC.

This rearrangement joins TRBV7-6 to TRBJ2-3; D is unresolved. Germline V gene data show CDR1 as SGHVS and CDR2 as FNYEAQ. The CDR3 loop spans 14 amino acids. V lost 3 bases and J 1 base, leaving 8 bases between the germline ends. The CDR3 DNA reads TGTGCCAGCAGCTTGATCCTCGGCACAGATACGCAGTATTTT. Amino acid sequence: CASSLILGTDTQYF. The full variable domain, rest sourced from reference TRBV7-6 and TRBJ2-3, is GAGVSQSPRYKVTKRGQDVALRCDPISGHVSLYWYRQALGQGPEFLTYFNYEAQQDKSGLPNDRFSAERPEGSISTLTIQRTEQRDSAMYRCASSLILGTDTQYFGPGTRLTVL.

Many counts were recorded for this clonotype. This rearrangement joins TRBV12-3 or TRBV12-4 to TRBJ2-7; D is ambiguous. Trimming cost V 3 bases and J 8 bases, with 8 bases left between them. The CDR3 is 11 amino acids. The CDR3 spells CASSFSNQQYF. The CDR3 DNA sequence: TGTGCCAGCAGTTTTAGCAACCAGCAGTACTTC.

The rearrangement joins TRBV5-1 to TRBJ2-2, with 9 bases that match TRBD1. Germline V gene sequence: CDR1 SGHRS, CDR2 YFSETQ. This CDR3 has 18 residues. The V gene end was trimmed by 0 bases and the J gene end by 4 bases; junction bases not matched to a gene: 10. In DNA form, the CDR3 reads TGCGCCAGCAGCTTGGATCATCCCGGGACAGGGTTCACCGGGGAGCTGTTTTTT. This gives the protein CASSLDHPGTGFTGELFF.

This clonotype was seen a handful of times. The chain couples TRBV6-1 to TRBJ2-7, with 9 bases aligning to TRBD2. This CDR3 is 15 amino acids long. After removal of 6 bases from V and 2 bases from J, the junction contained 8 bases not matched to a gene. From germline, CDR1 is MNHNS and CDR2 SASEGT. The CDR3 is CASRVLAGRTYEQYF. As DNA, the CDR3 is TGTGCCAGCAGAGTACTAGCGGGTAGAACCTACGAGCAGTACTTC.

The V gene is TRBV4-2, the J gene TRBJ1-4; a possible D gene is TRBD1 (5 bases). Trimming left V 4 bases short and J 0 bases short, with 12 bases between. This CDR3 is 16 amino acids long. Germline CDR1 and CDR2: LGHNA and YNFKEQ. The CDR3 loop reads CASSRGGEPTNEKLFF. CDR3 in DNA: TGTGCCAGCAGCCGGGGAGGGGAGCCAACTAATGAAAAACTGTTTTTT.

CDR3: CASSLTAFSYNSPLHF. In nucleotides, the CDR3 is TGTGCCAGCAGCTTGACGGCTTTCTCCTATAATTCACCCCTCCACTTT. This sequence joins TRBV5-6 and TRBJ1-6; D not resolved. Between the trimmed V and J ends, which lost 1 base and 0 bases, there was a span of 8 bases. The germline V gene encodes CDR1 SGHDT and CDR2 YYEEEE. The CDR3 runs to 16 residues.

This clonotype was counted at least ten times. The rearrangement uses TRBV24-1 and TRBJ2-7; D gene unclear. Trimming removed 7 bases from V and 0 bases from J, with 12 bases in between. Germline V gene sequence: CDR1 KGHDR, CDR2 SFDVKD. CDR3 length: 14 amino acids. CDR3 loop: CATRAGPPSYEQYF. The CDR3 DNA sequence: TGTGCCACCAGGGCCGGGCCACCCTCCTACGAGCAGTACTTC.

This clonotype was recorded many times. The chain has TRBV6-5 and TRBJ1-2; no definite D call. The CDR3 is 14 amino acids. Trimming removed 3 bases at V and 2 bases at J, with 10 bases between. Germline V gene data show CDR1 as MNHEY and CDR2 as SVGAGI. DNA of the CDR3: TGTGCCAGCAGTTATGGATGGGCGAACTATGGCTACACCTTC. Amino acids: CASSYGWANYGYTF.

This clonotype was detected a few times. J is TRBJ2-1 and V is TRBV24-1; 13 bases align to TRBD2. The CDR3 contains 16 residues. V trimming: 4 bases; J trimming: 10 bases; junction bases outside the gene matches: 9. In germline, CDR1 is KGHDR, CDR2 SFDVKD. In DNA form, the CDR3 reads TGTGCCACCAGTGACCGAAGGACTAGCGGGAGAGAGGAGCAGTTCTTC. Its translation is CATSDRRTSGREEQFF.

The rearrangement links TRBV7-8 to TRBJ1-2; the D is unclear. The V end was cut by 5 bases, the J end by 2 bases, with 9 bases between. Germline lookup yields CDR1 SGHVS and CDR2 FQNEAQ. CDR3 length: 13 residues. CDR3 in amino acids: CASSKDGNYGYTF. The CDR3 nucleotides are TGTGCCAGCAGCAAGGACGGAAACTATGGCTACACCTTC.

J is TRBJ2-1 and V is TRBV5-6, with a tentative D call TRBD2 (6 bases). V was trimmed by 4 bases and J by 2 bases, leaving 16 bases between them. Looked up from germline, CDR1 is SGHDT and CDR2 is YYEEEE. This CDR3 region has 16 residues. CDR3 protein: CASSATGTQAYNEQFF. The CDR3 DNA sequence: TGTGCCAGCAGCGCAACCGGGACTCAAGCCTACAATGAGCAGTTCTTC. The full variable domain, in which reference TRBV5-6 and TRBJ2-1 provide the parts outside the CDR3, is DAGVTQSPTHLIKTRGQQVTLRCSPKSGHDTVSWYQQALGQGPQFIFQYYEEEERQRGNFPDRFSGHQFPNYSSELNVNALLLGDSALYLCASSATGTQAYNEQFFGPGTRLTVL.

This clonotype was seen only a few times. This chain connects TRBV19 to TRBJ2-1; 14 bases map to TRBD2. The CDR3 extends over 18 amino acids. Germline CDR1 and CDR2: LNHDA and SQIVND (reference sequence). J gave up 6 bases and V 5 bases, and 12 bases lay outside the gene matches. CDR3 sequence: CASSSAGTSGGPPNEQFF. CDR3 nucleotides: TGTGCCAGTAGTTCCGCCGGGACTAGCGGGGGCCCTCCCAATGAGCAGTTCTTC.

This clonotype has more than one count but fewer than ten. The V call is TRBV9, the J call TRBJ2-1; D is possibly TRBD2 (5 bases). V lost 3 bases to trimming and J lost 4 bases, with 14 bases between them. Germline V CDR1 and CDR2: SGDLS, YYNGEE. CDR3 length: 15 amino acids. The CDR3 spells CASSDEGLAYNEQFF. CDR3 DNA: TGTGCCAGCAGCGATGAAGGGCTAGCTTACAATGAGCAGTTCTTC. Complete variable domain (other parts from reference TRBV9 and TRBJ2-1): DSGVTQTPKHLITATGQRVTLRCSPRSGDLSVYWYQQSLDQGLQFLIQYYNGEERAKGNILERFSAQQFPDLHSELNLSSLELGDSALYFCASSDEGLAYNEQFFGPGTRLTVL.

In its sample, this clonotype was seen a few times. CDR3 nucleotides: TGTGCCATCAGTGACCCAAGGGGCGGAAGCACAGATACGCAGTATTTT. It specifies CAISDPRGGSTDTQYF. The chain employs TRBV10-3 and TRBJ2-3; the D gene is possibly TRBD1 (5 bases). V lost 3 bases and J lost 0, with 13 bases in between. This CDR3 comprises 16 residues. The germline V gene encodes CDR1 ENHRY and CDR2 SYGVKD.

This clonotype was recorded a few times. The chain employs TRBV6-5 and TRBJ2-3, with D hard to call. The germline V gene encodes CDR1 MNHEY and CDR2 SVGAGI. The CDR3 has 16 residues. Between the trimmed V and J ends, which lost 0 bases and 2 bases, there was a span of 12 bases. This CDR3 reads CASSYSGRYPTDTQYF. The CDR3 DNA reads TGTGCCAGCAGTTACTCCGGGCGCTACCCCACAGATACGCAGTATTTT.